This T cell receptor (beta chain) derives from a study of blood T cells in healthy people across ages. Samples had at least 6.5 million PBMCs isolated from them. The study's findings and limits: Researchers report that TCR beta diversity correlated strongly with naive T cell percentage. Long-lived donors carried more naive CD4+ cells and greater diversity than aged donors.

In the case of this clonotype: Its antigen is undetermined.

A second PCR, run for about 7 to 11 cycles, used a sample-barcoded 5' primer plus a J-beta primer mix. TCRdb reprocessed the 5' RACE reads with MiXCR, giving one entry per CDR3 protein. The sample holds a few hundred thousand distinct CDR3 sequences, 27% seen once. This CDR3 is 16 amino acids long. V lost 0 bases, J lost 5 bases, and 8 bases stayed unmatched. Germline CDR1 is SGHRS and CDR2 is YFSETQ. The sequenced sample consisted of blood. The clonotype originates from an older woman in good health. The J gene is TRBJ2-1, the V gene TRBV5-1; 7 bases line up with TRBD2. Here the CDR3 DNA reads TGCGCCAGCAGCTTGGTGGTCGGGACTATCAACAATGAGCAGTTCTTC. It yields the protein CASSLVVGTINNEQFF.